These T cell receptor beta chains were read from a single sample in a study of blood T cell repertoires in COVID-19. Sequencing used immunoSEQ multiplex PCR; TCRdb keeps in-frame clones, though not all of them. Of approximately 220,000 clones detected, 80% to 85% appear once; the ten largest clones hold 5.5% to 7.5%. The sequencing sample was made of PBMCs or T cells enriched from blood (not recorded which). These receptors originate from a woman aged 40 to 50 who had recovered from COVID-19. Both conserved end residues are part of each CDR3. The D gene is left open where the match is weak. The listing skips clone size in some rows; elsewhere it reads once, few, many or a size class.

length,size,V,J,D,CDR3,DNA
16,few,TRBV9,TRBJ1-3,TRBD1,CASSVHDRGIGNTIYF,TGTGCCAGCAGCGTACACGACAGGGGAATTGGAAACACCATATATTTT
16,-,TRBV6-5,TRBJ1-2,-,CASSYSGRGANYGYTF,TGTGCCAGCAGTTACTCGGGCAGGGGAGCTAACTATGGCTACACCTTC
13,-,TRBV24-1,TRBJ1-6,-,CATRRTDNSPLHF,TGTGCCACCAGGAGGACTGATAATTCACCCCTCCACTTT
14,-,TRBV9,TRBJ2-2,-,CASSVVSYSGELFF,TGTGCCAGCAGCGTAGTAAGCTACAGCGGGGAGCTGTTTTTT
11,-,TRBV19,TRBJ2-3,-,CASSIQGTQYF,TGTGCCAGTAGTATCCAGGGTACGCAGTATTTT
16,-,TRBV28,TRBJ2-2,TRBD1,CASSLLWGQGTGELFF,TGTGCCAGCAGTTTACTATGGGGACAGGGAACCGGGGAGCTGTTTTTT
18,-,TRBV5-1,TRBJ2-1,TRBD1,CASSRNLGGRGSYNEQFF,TGCGCCAGCAGCCGCAACCTAGGGGGCCGCGGCTCCTACAATGAGCAGTTCTTC
16,-,TRBV11-2,TRBJ2-1,TRBD2,CASSSPGLAGRGEQFF,TGTGCCAGCAGCTCCCCGGGACTAGCGGGACGAGGTGAGCAGTTCTTC
14,once,TRBV6-1,TRBJ1-4,-,CASSEDREREKLFF,TGTGCCAGCAGTGAAGACAGGGAGCGGGAAAAACTGTTTTTT
15,-,TRBV7-9,TRBJ2-4,TRBD2,CASSPTSGTWGIQYF,TGTGCCAGCAGCCCGACTAGCGGGACCTGGGGGATTCAGTACTTC
11,-,TRBV20-1,TRBJ1-4,-,CSLQTNEKLFF,TGCAGTTTGCAGACTAATGAAAAACTGTTTTTT